Each of the 16 T cell receptor beta chains below was sequenced from the same sample in a study of post-analysis software for immune sequencing data. Study-level findings and limits: Roughly five TRBV segments, including TRBV5-6, TRBV5-1 and TRBV20-1, were more frequent in patients than controls.

Sequencing libraries made from TCR beta cDNA carried unique molecular identifiers. MiXCR, applied by TCRdb to the PCR reads, yields one record per CDR3 protein. The top ten hold 1.5% to 2% of the sample, which has hundreds of thousands of distinct CDR3 sequences, 44% seen once. Their target antigens are unknown. The specimen was blood. These receptor sequences come from a girl between 10 and 17 years old with multiple sclerosis.

J is TRBJ2-4 and V is TRBV6-6, with TRBD2 matching over 8 bases. V dropped 7 bases and J dropped 8; count of bases not matched to a gene: 13. CDR1 is MNHNY, CDR2 SVGAGI, per germline (reference sequence). CDR3 length: 15 amino acids. CDR3 sequence reads: CASKGTSGARDIQYF. The CDR3 nucleotides read TGTGCCAGCAAGGGGACTAGTGGGGCCAGGGACATTCAGTACTTC.

This chain joins TRBV18 and TRBJ2-5; 8 bases align to TRBD1. The J call could be wrong; TRBJ2-7 is a better fit for the DNA end. The V gene's germline CDR1 is KGHSH and CDR2 LQKENI. This CDR3 has 17 amino acids. This chain's CDR3 is CASSPWPRGPITYEQYF. CDR3 DNA sequence: TGTGCCAGCTCACCATGGCCCAGGGGGCCGATCACCTACGAGCAGTACTTC.

The V gene is TRBV20-1, the J gene TRBJ2-7; D gene ambiguous. The CDR3 consists of 13 residues. Looked up from germline, CDR1 is DFQATT and CDR2 is SNEGSKA (reference sequence). V was shortened by 3 bases and J by 0 bases, with 9 bases between the two germline ends. The CDR3 protein is CSASELNSYEQYF. The CDR3 bases are TGCAGTGCTAGCGAACTAAACTCCTACGAGCAGTACTTC.

This chain uses TRBV4-1 with TRBJ2-1; D gene uncertain. This CDR3 comprises 13 residues. Trimming removed 1 base at V and 7 bases at J, with 8 bases between. Germline values: CDR1 MGHRA, CDR2 YSYEKL. CDR3 nucleotide sequence: TGCGCCAGCAGCCAAGGTCCTAGAAATGAGCAGTTCTTC. It encodes CASSQGPRNEQFF.

This clonotype was observed a few times. The chain couples TRBV12-3 or TRBV12-4 to TRBJ2-5; tentative D call: TRBD2 (6 bases). V was clipped by 5 bases and J by 5 bases, with 12 bases between them. The CDR3 covers 13 residues. CDR3 in DNA: TGTGCCAGCAGTCCTGGGGGGTCTGAGACCCAGTACTTC. Translation: CASSPGGSETQYF.

This clonotype was detected only a few times. The chain joins TRBV7-8 to TRBJ2-3; 7 nucleotides line up with TRBD2. Germline-derived CDR1 and CDR2 are SGHVS and FQNEAQ. The CDR3 totals 18 residues. Trimming took 5 bases from V and 1 from J; bases not matched to a gene: 15. The CDR3 coding sequence is TGTGCCAGCAGCCCCCGAGTACGGGGGGAGTATCGCACAGATACGCAGTATTTT. This encodes CASSPRVRGEYRTDTQYF.

This sequence joins TRBV4-1 and TRBJ1-5; 8 nucleotides match TRBD1. V was clipped by 1 base and J by 2 bases; unmatched bases: 4. Germline-derived CDR1 and CDR2 are MGHRA and YSYEKL. This CDR3 region has 16 residues. CDR3 nucleotides: TGCGCCAGCAGCCAAGCAGGGGGCGCGGGCAATCAGCCCCAGCATTTT. It encodes CASSQAGGAGNQPQHF.

The chain joins TRBV10-3 to TRBJ1-2; D is unresolved. The CDR3 has 15 amino acids. V lost 0 bases and J 6 bases, leaving 14 bases between the germline ends. Looked up from germline, CDR1 is ENHRY and CDR2 is SYGVKD. The CDR3 coding sequence is TGTGCCATCAGTGAGTCGACTCTCAGCAGGAATGGCTACACCTTC. This codes for CAISESTLSRNGYTF.

This clonotype was recorded a few times. The J gene is TRBJ2-1, the V gene TRBV3-1; 8 bases are shared with TRBD2. Per germline, CDR1 LGHDT and CDR2 YNNKEL (reference sequence). This CDR3 is 16 amino acids long. V gave up 3 bases and J gave up 6 bases; unmatched junction bases: 10. The CDR3 sequence: CASSHGQAGEGNEQFF. The CDR3 DNA reads TGTGCCAGCAGCCATGGTCAAGCGGGAGAAGGCAATGAGCAGTTCTTC.

The chain employs TRBV28 and TRBJ2-7; D possibly corresponds to TRBD2 (6 bases). This CDR3 contains 14 residues. Germline V CDR1 and CDR2: MDHEN, SYDVKM. V dropped 4 bases and J dropped 0 bases, with 10 bases sitting between them. The CDR3 bases are TGTGCCAGCAGTTCCCGGGGGAACTCCTACGAGCAGTACTTC. Its translation is CASSSRGNSYEQYF.

This clonotype has only a few counts. The V gene is TRBV20-1, the J gene TRBJ2-7; 10 positions match TRBD2. The length of the CDR3 is 12 residues. The germline gives CDR1 DFQATT, CDR2 SNEGSKA (reference sequence). The CDR3 nucleotides read TGCAGAGTAGCGGGAGGCTTGGGCGAGCAGTACTTC. Its protein is CRVAGGLGEQYF.

This clonotype was seen only a few times. The chain carries TRBV12-3 or TRBV12-4 and TRBJ1-2; 10 bases map to TRBD1. The CDR3 is 13 residues long. V shed 6 bases and J 4 bases; nucleotides not matched to a gene: 2. The CDR3 DNA reads as TGTGCCAGCAGACGGACAGGGGGCTATGGCTACACCTTC. Translating gives CASRRTGGYGYTF.

This clonotype was seen only once. The J gene is TRBJ2-4, the V gene TRBV12-3 or TRBV12-4; D gene ambiguous. The CDR3 consists of 16 residues. V shed 1 base and J shed 4 bases, with 14 bases lying between them. CDR3 residues: CASSLGTRTDKNIQYF. CDR3 DNA: TGTGCCAGCAGTTTAGGCACCAGGACGGATAAAAACATTCAGTACTTC.

The V and J genes are TRBV28 and TRBJ2-3; possible D gene TRBD1, 6 bases. The length of the CDR3 is 15 residues. V was cut by 7 bases and J by 2 bases, with 16 bases left in between. The germline CDR1 and CDR2 sequences are MDHEN and SYDVKM. The CDR3 sequence is CASTPGQSLTDTQYF. CDR3 bases: TGTGCCAGCACCCCAGGACAGTCGCTCACAGATACGCAGTATTTT.

This clonotype was seen a few times. One end of the junction fails to match germline, which may point to a read error. The rearrangement joins TRBV7-2 to TRBJ2-1, with TRBD2 as a possible D gene (6 bases). CDR1 is SGHTA, CDR2 FQGNSA, per germline. This CDR3 comprises 14 residues. The chain's CDR3 is CASSLASTSNGQFF. For the CDR3, the DNA is TGTGCCAGCAGCTTAGCATCGACTAGTAATGGGCAGTTCTTC.

This clonotype was recorded at least ten times. J is TRBJ2-1 and V is TRBV6-5; TRBD2 aligns across 12 bases. The germline CDR1 and CDR2 sequences are MNHEY and SVGAGI. This CDR3 has 14 residues. The trim removed 6 bases at V and 7 bases at J, leaving 4 bases unmatched. CDR3 bases: TGTGCCAGCAGCCTAGCGGGAGGGGGGAATGAGCAGTTCTTC. Translating gives CASSLAGGGNEQFF.